This T cell receptor beta chain was identified in a study of T cell responses to AZD1222 COVID-19 vaccine. Study results and limitations: Within unmutated variant regions lay the reported targets of nearly half of spike-specific TCRs.

The CDR3 runs to 13 residues. Germline values: CDR1 KGHSH, CDR2 LQKENI. V lost 5 bases and J lost 7; bases outside the gene matches: 3. Sequenced by immunoSEQ multiplex PCR; TCRdb stores in-frame clones only, minus some. This sample has about 54,000 clones; 86% occur once, and the top ten carry less than 9%. On this clone: Its matching antigen is unknown.

The rearrangement links TRBV18 to TRBJ1-5; 9 bases map to TRBD1. This clonotype was sampled from an adult who received the AZD1222 COVID-19 vaccine. Sequencing used peripheral blood, obtained 28 days after the second AZD1222 dose. The chain's CDR3 is CASSGDRDQPQHF. The CDR3 region has the DNA TGTGCCAGCTCAGGGGACAGGGACCAGCCCCAGCATTTT.